Following are 26 T cell receptor beta chains from one sample sequenced in a study of blood T cell repertoires in COVID-19. Sequenced by immunoSEQ multiplex PCR; TCRdb stores in-frame clones only, minus some. The data show about 200,000 clones, 88% seen once. Sequenced input: peripheral blood. These TCRs come from a man aged 35 to 55 with active or convalescent COVID-19.

The rearrangement uses TRBV5-1 and TRBJ1-1, with D unresolved. With 0 bases removed from V and 8 bases from J, the gap between germline ends came to 14 bases. CDR3 size: 14 residues. Germline CDR1 is SGHRS and CDR2 is YFSETQ. CDR3 region: CASSLEAGSTEAFF. The DNA of the CDR3 is TGCGCCAGCAGCTTGGAAGCAGGTAGTACCGAAGCTTTCTTT.

V is TRBV6-1 and J is TRBJ1-1; no firm D call. CDR3 length: 11 residues. Germline CDR1 reads MNHNS; CDR2 reads SASEGT. The V and J ends lost 5 bases and 5 bases respectively, with 6 bases between them. For the CDR3, the DNA is TGTGCCAGCAGTTTGAGGACTGAAGCTTTCTTT. Its protein is CASSLRTEAFF.

This clone appeared once. The chain uses TRBV30 and TRBJ2-7; 7 nucleotides agree with TRBD1. From germline, CDR1 is GTSNPN and CDR2 SVGIG (reference sequence). The length of the CDR3 is 17 residues. The V segment lost 2 bases and the J segment 3 bases; nucleotides outside the gene matches: 16. CDR3: CAWSLPQPGTAYYEQYF. The CDR3 DNA reads TGTGCCTGGAGTCTACCTCAGCCCGGGACAGCGTACTACGAGCAGTACTTC.

This chain connects TRBV13 to TRBJ1-3, with 7 bases identical to TRBD1. Germline V lookup: CDR1 PRHDT, CDR2 FYEKMQ (reference sequence). Losses at the gene ends were 5 bases for V and 4 bases for J; bases not matched to a gene: 11. This CDR3 comprises 16 residues. The CDR3 DNA follows: TGTGCCAGCAGCCCCCGACAGGGATTACCCGGAAACACCATATATTTT. It specifies CASSPRQGLPGNTIYF.

The chain has TRBV11-2 and TRBJ2-2; 11 bases fit TRBD1. The CDR3 is 15 amino acids. Germline CDR1 and CDR2: SGHAT and FQNNGV. J was trimmed by 5 bases and V by 5 bases; bases with no gene match: 4. The CDR3 nucleotides are TGTGCCAGCAGCCGAGGACAGGGGGCGACCGGGGAGCTGTTTTTT. As protein: CASSRGQGATGELFF.

This clone has a single count. The V call is TRBV2, the J call TRBJ2-2, with a tentative D call TRBD2 (5 bases). The germline CDR1 and CDR2 sequences are SNHLY and FYNNEI. Trimming removed 4 bases from V and 1 base from J, with 16 bases in between. The CDR3 contains 17 residues. The CDR3 sequence is CASSGTAFGMNTGELFF. For the CDR3, the DNA is TGTGCCAGCAGTGGGACTGCGTTTGGTATGAACACCGGGGAGCTGTTTTTT. The full variable domain, its missing parts supplied by reference TRBV2 and TRBJ2-2, is EPEVTQTPSHQVTQMGQEVILRCVPISNHLYFYWYRQILGQKVEFLVSFYNNEISEKSEIFDDQFSVERPDGSNFTLKIRSTKLEDSAMYFCASSGTAFGMNTGELFFGEGSRLTVL.

The chain employs TRBV19 and TRBJ2-1; TRBD2 aligns across 12 bases. Germline trimming cut 6 bases from V and 0 bases from J; bases unmatched to any gene: 9. The CDR3 length is 18 residues. Germline V gene lookup returns CDR1 LNHDA and CDR2 SQIVND (reference sequence). CDR3 loop: CASSPSGRARNSYNEQFF. CDR3 bases: TGTGCCAGTAGCCCTAGCGGGAGGGCCAGAAACTCCTACAATGAGCAGTTCTTC.

This chain uses TRBV4-1 with TRBJ2-2, with a weak D call TRBD2 (6 bases). Germline CDR1 reads MGHRA; CDR2 reads YSYEKL. V lost 3 bases and J lost 4, with 15 bases in between. The CDR3 is 16 residues long. The CDR3 DNA reads as TGCGCCAGCAGCCACGAATCGGCGGGAAGCACCGGGGAGCTGTTTTTT. Residues: CASSHESAGSTGELFF.

This chain connects TRBV14 to TRBJ1-1; D may be TRBD1 (5 bases). Germline CDR1 reads SGHDN; CDR2 reads FVKESK. V lost 4 bases and J 1 base, leaving 16 bases between the germline ends. The CDR3 loop spans 16 amino acids. CDR3 in amino acids: CASSPRTRVKNTEAFF. CDR3 DNA sequence: TGTGCCAGCAGCCCGAGGACCAGGGTTAAGAACACTGAAGCTTTCTTT.

The chain carries TRBV15 and TRBJ2-1; D is possibly TRBD1 (6 bases). Trimming removed 1 base at V and 6 bases at J, with 16 bases between. CDR1 is LNHNV and CDR2 is YYDKDF in the germline V gene (reference sequence). The CDR3 spans 16 residues. The DNA for the CDR3 is TGTGCCACCAGCAGAGCCAGGACAGCCCTCAGCAATGAGCAGTTCTTC. Protein sequence: CATSRARTALSNEQFF. Full variable domain (outside the CDR3, taken from reference TRBV15 and TRBJ2-1): DAMVIQNPRYQVTQFGKPVTLSCSQTLNHNVMYWYQQKSSQAPKLLFHYYDKDFNNEADTPDNFQSRRPNTSFCFLDIRSPGLGDTAMYLCATSRARTALSNEQFFGPGTRLTVL.

V and J are TRBV27 and TRBJ1-2; D gene unclear. V shed 2 bases and J shed 0 bases, with 16 bases lying between them. Germline CDR1 MNHEY, CDR2 SMNVEV (reference sequence). The CDR3 sequence is 17 residues long. CDR3 nucleotide sequence: TGTGCCAGCAGTTTAGAAGCCGATAGCGGCCCTAACTATGGCTACACCTTC. Its translation is CASSLEADSGPNYGYTF.

The rearrangement links TRBV15 to TRBJ1-1; TRBD1 matches 7 bases. CDR3 length equals 15 residues. In germline, CDR1 is LNHNV, CDR2 YYDKDF (reference sequence). V shed 1 base, J shed 10 bases, and the junction held 12 bases outside the gene matches. This CDR3 is CATSRAITAGGTAFF. CDR3 in DNA: TGTGCCACCAGCAGAGCCATCACGGCAGGGGGAACAGCTTTCTTT.

This chain links TRBV2 with TRBJ1-5; D not resolved. The CDR3 is 13 residues long. Deletions cut 7 bases from V and 1 base from J, with 8 bases between. Germline V lookup: CDR1 SNHLY, CDR2 FYNNEI. CDR3 region: CASKRTSNQPQHF. CDR3 DNA sequence: TGTGCCAGCAAACGAACAAGCAATCAGCCCCAGCATTTT.

The V call is TRBV2, the J call TRBJ1-5; D is undetermined. Between the trimmed V and J ends, which lost 1 base and 4 bases, there was a span of 5 bases. Germline CDR1 reads SNHLY; CDR2 reads FYNNEI. This CDR3 is 13 amino acids long. CDR3 sequence (DNA): TGTGCCAGCAGTGAAGACCTAAATCAGCCCCAGCATTTT. Encoded protein: CASSEDLNQPQHF.

The chain uses TRBV9 and TRBJ2-7, with TRBD1 matching 7 bases. Looked up from germline, CDR1 is SGDLS and CDR2 is YYNGEE. The V segment lost 0 bases and the J segment 6 bases; nucleotides outside the gene matches: 3. The CDR3 has 13 residues. The CDR3 sequence: CASSVGQGSEQYF. The DNA of the CDR3 is TGTGCCAGCAGCGTAGGACAGGGAAGCGAGCAGTACTTC.

The V and J genes are TRBV27 and TRBJ2-7; 9 bases are a match to TRBD1. CDR1 and CDR2 from the germline V gene are MNHEY and SMNVEV (reference sequence). The ends lost 5 bases at V and 6 bases at J; junction bases unmatched: 8. CDR3 length: 14 amino acids. The CDR3: CASSQGQGISEQYF. The CDR3, as DNA: TGTGCCAGCAGTCAGGGACAGGGAATAAGCGAGCAGTACTTC.

The gene calls are TRBV24-1 and TRBJ1-1; D is unclear. The CDR3 is 11 amino acids. The germline V and J ends were trimmed by 4 bases and 9 bases, with 8 bases remaining between them. In germline, CDR1 is KGHDR, CDR2 SFDVKD. CDR3: CATSEMGQAFF. The CDR3 DNA is TGTGCCACCAGTGAGATGGGCCAAGCTTTCTTT.

This clone appeared once. No DNA is shown, since the ends of the CDR3 on it are uncertain; the CDR3 is the one TCRdb lists. The V call is TRBV5-1, the J call TRBJ1-1. The CDR3 region is 13 residues in length, termini included. In germline, CDR1 is SGHRS, CDR2 YFSETQ. CDR3: CASSFGPGTEAFF.

This chain uses TRBV28 with TRBJ1-6, with D maybe TRBD1 (5 bases). CDR1 and CDR2 from the germline V gene are MDHEN and SYDVKM. The CDR3 runs to 13 residues. The V end lost 4 bases, the J end lost 8 bases, and 9 bases lay between the germline ends. CDR3 region: CASSSGLYSPLHF. DNA of the CDR3: TGTGCCAGCAGTTCAGGGTTGTATTCACCCCTCCACTTT.

The rearrangement uses TRBV6-4 and TRBJ1-2; TRBD1 matches at 8 bases. V lost 4 bases and J lost 0; bases outside the gene matches: 4. The germline CDR1 and CDR2 sequences are MRHNA and SNTAGT. The CDR3 is 15 amino acids. CDR3 bases: TGTGCCAGCAGTGCCGAACAGGGGGCTAACTATGGCTACACCTTC. Translating gives CASSAEQGANYGYTF.

The CDR3 nucleotides read TGTGCCAGCAGCCAGACAGATAATGAGCAGTTCTTC. It yields the protein CASSQTDNEQFF. This rearrangement joins TRBV6-6 to TRBJ2-1; D is perhaps TRBD1 (5 bases). The V end lost 6 bases, the J end lost 7 bases, and 10 bases lay between the germline ends. The CDR3 extends over 12 amino acids. Germline V lookup: CDR1 MNHNY, CDR2 SVGAGI (reference sequence).

This chain links TRBV7-9 with TRBJ1-2; TRBD1 might be the D (5 bases). V lost 3 bases and J lost 5, with 10 bases in between. The CDR3 consists of 13 residues. The germline CDR1 and CDR2 sequences are SEHNR and FQNEAQ (reference sequence). The CDR3 spells CASSLRQTYGYTF. In nucleotides, the CDR3 is TGTGCCAGCAGCTTGAGACAGACTTATGGCTACACCTTC.

The rearrangement links TRBV6-5 to TRBJ2-1, with 7 bases identical to TRBD1. The germline V gene encodes CDR1 MNHEY and CDR2 SVGAGI. The V segment lost 9 bases and the J segment 2 bases; nucleotides outside the gene matches: 10. The CDR3 contains 15 residues. In nucleotides, the CDR3 is TGTGCCAGTACCACCGGGACAGTGACCTACAATGAGCAGTTCTTC. Its protein is CASTTGTVTYNEQFF.

This sequence joins TRBV7-2 and TRBJ1-2; 7 bases match TRBD1. This CDR3 is 17 amino acids long. Germline V gives CDR1 SGHTA, CDR2 FQGNSA. With V trimmed by 1 base and J by 6 bases, 14 bases remained unmatched. CDR3 bases: TGTGCCAGCAGCTTAGATGGGATTCAGAGGGGGCCCAATGGCTACACCTTC. It is translated as CASSLDGIQRGPNGYTF.

The chain carries TRBV7-2 and TRBJ2-7; D ambiguous. The germline CDR1 and CDR2 sequences are SGHTA and FQGNSA. V was shortened by 0 bases and J by 6 bases, with 12 bases between the two germline ends. The CDR3 runs 14 residues. CDR3 coding DNA: TGTGCCAGCAGCTTAGCGGGCAAAAGTTTCGAGCAGTACTTC. Amino acids: CASSLAGKSFEQYF.

V usage is TRBV27 and J usage is TRBJ1-1; TRBD1 aligns across 8 bases. With V trimmed by 5 bases and J by 7 bases, 12 bases remained unmatched. CDR1 and CDR2 (germline): MNHEY, SMNVEV (reference sequence). This CDR3 contains 15 residues. The CDR3 sequence is CASSVTPGQVREAFF. CDR3 sequence (DNA): TGTGCCAGCAGTGTGACGCCGGGACAGGTACGTGAAGCTTTCTTT.